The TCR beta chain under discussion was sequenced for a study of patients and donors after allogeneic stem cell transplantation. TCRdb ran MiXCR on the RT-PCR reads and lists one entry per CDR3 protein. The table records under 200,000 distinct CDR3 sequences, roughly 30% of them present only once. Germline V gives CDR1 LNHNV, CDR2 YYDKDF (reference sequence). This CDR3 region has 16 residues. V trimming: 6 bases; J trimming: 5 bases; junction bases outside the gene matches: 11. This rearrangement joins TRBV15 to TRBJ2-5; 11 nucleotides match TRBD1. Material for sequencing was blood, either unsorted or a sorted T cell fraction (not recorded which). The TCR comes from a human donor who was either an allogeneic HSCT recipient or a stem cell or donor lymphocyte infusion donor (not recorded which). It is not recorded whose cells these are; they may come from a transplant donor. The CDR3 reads CATSGWTGGDRETQYF. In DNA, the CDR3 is TGTGCCACCAGTGGGTGGACAGGGGGCGATCGGGAGACCCAGTACTTC.